Listed below are T cell receptor beta chains from one sample, sequenced in a study of Ad26.COV2.S vaccination and SARS-CoV-2 variants. The repertoire was sequenced with immunoSEQ multiplex PCR; TCRdb's copy has only in-frame clones and lacks some. The sample lists about 350,000 clones, around 88% occurring once. This specimen consisted of peripheral blood, obtained in a trial of Ad26.COV2.S vaccine versus placebo. The source of these receptors is a person between 18 and 65 years old who received the Ad26.COV2.S COVID-19 vaccine or a placebo. The CDR3 runs from the conserved cysteine through the conserved F or W. Fields, in order: CDR3 length, D gene, V gene, clone size, J gene, CDR3 DNA, CDR3 protein. D genes are given only for firm matches. Size is stated for part of the rows, as once, few or many counts, or as a class when the clone is expanded.

13,TRBD1,TRBV7-8,NA,TRBJ2-7,TGTGCCAGCAGCCGTACAGGGGGTTACGAGCAGTACTTC,CASSRTGGYEQYF
14,NA,TRBV3-1/TRBV3-2,once,TRBJ2-1,TGTGCCAGCAGCCTCCAGGGCTCCTACAATGAGCAGTTCTTC,CASSLQGSYNEQFF
14,NA,TRBV28,NA,TRBJ2-1,TGTGCCAGCATGAAGGGGTCCTATAATAATGAGCAGTTCTTC,CASMKGSYNNEQFF
12,NA,TRBV28,NA,TRBJ1-1,TGTGCCAGCAGTTTAGATCGAACGGAGGCTTTCTTT,CASSLDRTEAFF
13,NA,TRBV15,NA,TRBJ1-1,TGTGCCACCAGCAGAGATAGAGACACTGAAGCTTTCTTT,CATSRDRDTEAFF
14,NA,TRBV11-2,NA,TRBJ2-5,TGTGCCAGCAGCTTAGAGATGGCCACGGAGACCCAGTACTTC,CASSLEMATETQYF
11,NA,TRBV12-3/TRBV12-4,NA,TRBJ2-7,TGTGCCAGCAGTTTAAAGGGCGAGCAGTACTTC,CASSLKGEQYF
13,NA,TRBV25-1,NA,TRBJ2-1,TGTGCCAGCAGTGATGGCTCCTACAATGAGCAGTTCTTC,CASSDGSYNEQFF
16,NA,TRBV7-2,NA,TRBJ1-5,TGTGCCAGCAGCTTAATGGGCAGGACGAGCAATCAGCCCCAGCATTTT,CASSLMGRTSNQPQHF
14,NA,TRBV7-6,NA,TRBJ2-5,TGTGCCAGCAGCCTGCAGGAGATAGCGGAGACCCAGTACTTC,CASSLQEIAETQYF
15,NA,TRBV24-1,NA,TRBJ1-2,TGTGCCACCAATACCGAAGACAGACCGACGGATGGCTACACCTTC,CATNTEDRPTDGYTF
13,NA,TRBV4-3,once,TRBJ1-1,TGCGCCAGCAGCCAAAGCAGGTCCACTGAAGCTTTCTTT,CASSQSRSTEAFF
14,TRBD1,TRBV6-2/TRBV6-3,NA,TRBJ1-2,TGTGCCAGCAGTTACACGACAGGGAACTATGGCTACACCTTC,CASSYTTGNYGYTF
14,NA,TRBV4-3,NA,TRBJ2-5,TGCGCCAGCAGCCAAGATACGATGACAGAGACCCAGTACTTC,CASSQDTMTETQYF
14,TRBD1,TRBV6-5,few,TRBJ1-2,TGTGCCAGCAGTTACTCAGACAGGGACCCTGGCTACACCTTC,CASSYSDRDPGYTF
13,NA,TRBV6-5,NA,TRBJ1-5,TGTGCCAGCAGACGGACACTAAATCAGCCCCAGCATTTT,CASRRTLNQPQHF
17,TRBD2,TRBV7-2,once,TRBJ2-3,TGTGCCAGCAGTCGGACTAGCGCCTCCCTTAGCACAGATACGCAGTATTTT,CASSRTSASLSTDTQYF
13,NA,TRBV29-1,NA,TRBJ2-1,TGCAGCGTTGAAGTCGCCGGGACTCCCATGCCGTTCTTC,CSVEVAGTPMPFF
15,TRBD1,TRBV7-2,NA,TRBJ1-3,TGTGCCAGCAGCCTCCAGGGGGGGTCTGGAAACACCATATATTTT,CASSLQGGSGNTIYF
15,NA,TRBV7-9,NA,TRBJ2-1,TGTGCCAGCAGCTTAGTGGGCGGCTACCGCGATGAGCAGTTCTTC,CASSLVGGYRDEQFF
16,TRBD1,TRBV7-2,NA,TRBJ1-2,TGTGCCAGCAGCTCCAATACCGCACAGGGGGCCTATGGCTACACCTTC,CASSSNTAQGAYGYTF
13,NA,TRBV7-9,NA,TRBJ1-1,TGTGCCAGCCGACAGTCCATGAACACTGAAGCTTTCTTT,CASRQSMNTEAFF
15,TRBD2,TRBV11-1,NA,TRBJ2-1,TGTGCCAGCAGCTCGGGACTAGCGGGCGGCAATGAGCAGTTCTTC,CASSSGLAGGNEQFF
14,NA,TRBV27,NA,TRBJ1-1,TGTGCCAGCAGTTTGGGGGTAATGAACACTGAAGCTTTCTTT,CASSLGVMNTEAFF
14,NA,TRBV28,NA,TRBJ1-5,TGTGCCAGCACCATCAGTGGCGGGCATCAGCCCCAGCATTTT,CASTISGGHQPQHF
16,TRBD2,TRBV3-1/TRBV3-2,NA,TRBJ2-3,TGTGCCAGCAGCCACAGCGGGGGGGCCGTCGCAGATACGCAGTATTTT,CASSHSGGAVADTQYF
15,TRBD2,TRBV3-1/TRBV3-2,NA,TRBJ2-7,TGTGCCAGCAGCCAAGGCCTAGCGGGGGGGCTCGAGCAGTACTTC,CASSQGLAGGLEQYF
16,TRBD1,TRBV7-8,NA,TRBJ2-4,TGTGCCAGCAGCGACAGAGGGAAAGGACAGGGGAGAATTCAGTACTTC,CASSDRGKGQGRIQYF
14,NA,TRBV28,few,TRBJ1-6,TGTGCCAGCAGACTCGGGGGGGTGAGTTCACCCCTCCACTTT,CASRLGGVSSPLHF
13,NA,TRBV28,NA,TRBJ2-7,TGTGCCAGCAGTTCCCTCACCCTGGGCGAGCAGTACTTC,CASSSLTLGEQYF
13,NA,TRBV24-1,NA,TRBJ2-7,TGTGCCACCAGTGGTGACGTCCCGGGGGAGCAGTACTTC,CATSGDVPGEQYF
12,NA,TRBV24-1,once,TRBJ2-7,TGTGCCACCAGTGACAAGGACCAGCCCCGAAACTTC,CATSDKDQPRNF
13,NA,TRBV7-9,NA,TRBJ1-1,TGTGCCAGCAGCTTATCCAGGCGCCCCGAAGCTTTCTTT,CASSLSRRPEAFF
13,NA,TRBV6-4,NA,TRBJ1-2,TGTGCCAGCAGTTTTGAGGGGGGCTATGGCTACACCTTC,CASSFEGGYGYTF
16,TRBD1,TRBV6-6,NA,TRBJ1-2,TGTGCCAGCAGTCGAACCTCTCCCGGGACAGTTTATGGCTACACCTTC,CASSRTSPGTVYGYTF
13,TRBD1,TRBV12-3/TRBV12-4,NA,TRBJ2-7,TGTGCCAGCAGTCTAGGGGACAGCTCCGAGCAGTACTTC,CASSLGDSSEQYF
14,NA,TRBV7-2,NA,TRBJ2-7,TGTGCCAGCAGCCCCCTGGGGCAAGCCTACGAGCAGTACTTC,CASSPLGQAYEQYF
14,NA,TRBV18,NA,TRBJ2-1,TGTGCCAGCTCACCACCGTCAGGGTGGAATGAGCAGTTCTTC,CASSPPSGWNEQFF
16,NA,TRBV24-1,NA,TRBJ1-5,TGTGCCACCAGTGGAAGACAGGAATCGGCCAATCAGCCCCAGCATTTT,CATSGRQESANQPQHF
18,NA,TRBV5-1,NA,TRBJ2-6,TGCGCCAGCAGCTTGGCTGCGCCCGGAACCTCTGGGGCCAACGTCCTGACTTTC,CASSLAAPGTSGANVLTF
15,TRBD1,TRBV5-1,NA,TRBJ1-1,TGCGCCAGCAGCTTGGATCAGGGGGCCTCCACTGAAGCTTTCTTT,CASSLDQGASTEAFF
15,TRBD2,TRBV30,many,TRBJ2-2,TGTGCCTGGAGGGGACTAGCGGGAGACACCGGGGAGCTGTTTTTT,CAWRGLAGDTGELFF
15,TRBD2,TRBV6-4,NA,TRBJ2-1,TGTGCCAGCAGTGATAGAACGGGAGGATCCAATGAGCAGTTCTTC,CASSDRTGGSNEQFF
17,TRBD2,TRBV3-1/TRBV3-2,NA,TRBJ2-1,TGTGCCAGCAGCCAAGACCGCTTGGCTAGCGGGTACAATGAGCAGTTCTTC,CASSQDRLASGYNEQFF
15,NA,TRBV19,few,TRBJ1-5,TGTGCCAGTAACTGGAGAGGGCAGGGAGGCCAGCCCCAGCATTTT,CASNWRGQGGQPQHF
15,NA,TRBV5-1,NA,TRBJ2-5,TGCGCCAGCAGCTTGGTTGGACAGAGACAAGAGACCCAGTACTTC,CASSLVGQRQETQYF
14,NA,TRBV19,NA,TRBJ1-5,TGTGCCAGTAGTCCAGCCGTAAGCAATCAGCCCCAGCATTTT,CASSPAVSNQPQHF
11,TRBD1,TRBV19,NA,TRBJ2-7,TGTGCCAGTAGACAGGGGAACGCGCAGTACTTC,CASRQGNAQYF
15,NA,TRBV19,NA,TRBJ1-5,TGTGCCAGTAGATCATTTGGGGGGCACGATCAGCCCCAGCATTTT,CASRSFGGHDQPQHF
15,NA,TRBV4-1,NA,TRBJ1-2,TGCGCCAGCAGCCCCACCCTGACAGGTGACCTTGGCTACACCTTC,CASSPTLTGDLGYTF